These T cell receptor beta chains were read from a single sample in a study of beta chain features in type 1 diabetes. Clones were sequenced by immunoSEQ multiplex PCR, and TCRdb holds only the in-frame ones, with some missing. Altogether about 260,000 clones are present, around 21% being singletons, with the ten largest covering 0.028%. What was sequenced was naive CD4+ T cells from blood. These receptors originate from a woman in her thirties or forties with type 1 diabetes. Both conserved end residues are part of each CDR3.

V gene	J gene	CDR3 protein
TRBV5-1	TRBJ2-1	CASSLAGVVSYNEQFF
TRBV14	TRBJ1-2	CASSPQGWFGYTF
TRBV5-1	TRBJ2-3	CASSLGRLAGGHTDTQYF
TRBV19	TRBJ2-1	CASTPSYGSYNEQFF
TRBV19	TRBJ2-2	CASRGRAGGPGTGELFF
TRBV9	TRBJ2-1	CASSVEQGSYNEQFF
TRBV29-1	TRBJ1-5	CSVVLQGAGQPQHF
TRBV5-6	TRBJ2-7	CASSFLQGSYEQYF
TRBV18	TRBJ2-4	CASSEGTENIQYF
TRBV5-4	TRBJ2-7	CASSFGTGDNEQYF
TRBV30	TRBJ1-1	CAWSSGLALEAFF
TRBV2	TRBJ2-7	CASMDRGDYEQYF
TRBV28	TRBJ2-7	CASSSSQGPANEQYF
TRBV4-3	TRBJ2-1	CASSQVRTGNNEQFF
TRBV10-3	TRBJ2-5	CAISESGDREETQYF
TRBV5-1	TRBJ1-2	CASSQDRVYGYTF
TRBV2	TRBJ2-4	CASSVQGAFAKNIQYF